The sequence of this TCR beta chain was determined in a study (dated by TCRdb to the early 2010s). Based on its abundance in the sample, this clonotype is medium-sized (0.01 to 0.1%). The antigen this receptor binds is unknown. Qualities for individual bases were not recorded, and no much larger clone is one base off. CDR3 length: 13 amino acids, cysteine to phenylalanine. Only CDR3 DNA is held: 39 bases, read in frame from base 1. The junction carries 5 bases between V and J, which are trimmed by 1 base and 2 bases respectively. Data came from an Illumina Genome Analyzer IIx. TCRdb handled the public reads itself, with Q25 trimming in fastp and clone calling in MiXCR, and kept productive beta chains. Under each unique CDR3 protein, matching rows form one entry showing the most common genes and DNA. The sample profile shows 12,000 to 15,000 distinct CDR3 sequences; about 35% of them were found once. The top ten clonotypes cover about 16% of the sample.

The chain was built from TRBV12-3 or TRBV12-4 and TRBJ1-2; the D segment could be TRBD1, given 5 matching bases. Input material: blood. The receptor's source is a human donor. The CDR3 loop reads CASSLEGNYGYTF. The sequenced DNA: TGTGCCAGCAGTTTAGAGGGGAACTATGGCTACACCTTC.